This entry concerns a single TCR beta chain. The source of the sample is a study of control samples from healthy donors and cancer patients. Produced via immunoSEQ multiplex PCR; TCRdb's table is partial and in-frame only. The sample contains roughly 180,000 clones, around 94% of which appear only once. The V gene's germline CDR1 is KGHDR and CDR2 SFDVKD. The CDR3 length is 12 residues. V lost 4 bases and J lost 11, with 12 bases in between. Sample: blood. V gene TRBV24-1 combines with J gene TRBJ2-3, with D perhaps TRBD2 (7 bases). This TCR came from a woman younger than 35 in good health. CDR3 DNA: TGTGCCACCAGTGACCCGGGGGGCATGCAGTATTTT. This encodes CATSDPGGMQYF.